Listed below are T cell receptor beta chains from one sample, sequenced in a study of early T cells in non-severe SARS-CoV-2 infection. From the 5' RACE reads, TCRdb called clonotypes with MiXCR, one entry per CDR3 protein. Of tens of thousands of distinct CDR3 sequences listed, approximately 10% are singletons. Sequenced material: whole blood, taken at baseline. The source is an adult who was a healthcare worker with PCR-confirmed SARS-CoV-2 infection or an uninfected control (not recorded which). Each CDR3 is given with its conserved first and last residue. A D gene is named only where the DNA matches it firmly. The size entry is marked missing in some rows and otherwise reads once, few, many or a size class.

size	V	J	D	CDR3	DNA
few	TRBV6-6	TRBJ2-3	TRBD2	CASSPTPSGVTDTQYF	TGTGCCAGCAGTCCGACCCCTAGCGGGGTTACAGATACGCAGTATTTT
many	TRBV12-3/TRBV12-4	TRBJ1-5	TRBD1	CASSLGTGGFRPQHF	TGTGCCAGCAGTCTTGGGACAGGGGGTTTTCGGCCCCAGCATTTT
NA	TRBV5-6	TRBJ1-1	NA	CASSLEGGPNTEAFF	TGTGCCAGCAGCTTGGAAGGGGGACCGAACACTGAAGCTTTCTTT
NA	TRBV7-2	TRBJ2-7	NA	CASSLSGSSYEQYF	TGTGCCAGCAGCTTAAGTGGCAGCTCCTACGAGCAGTACTTC
few	TRBV6-1	TRBJ2-2	NA	CASRTVPRELFF	TGTGCCAGCAGAACAGTGCCCCGGGAGCTGTTTTTT
NA	TRBV5-1	TRBJ1-3	NA	CASSLTTGFSGNTIYF	TGCGCCAGCAGCTTGACCACAGGGTTCTCTGGAAACACCATATATTTT
few	TRBV9	TRBJ2-7	TRBD2	CATAPQVIAGEIPYEQYF	TGTGCCACAGCCCCCCAGGTGATAGCGGGGGAAATCCCCTACGAGCAGTACTTC
NA	TRBV20-1	TRBJ2-3	NA	CSASSSQGISTDTQYF	TGCAGTGCGTCGAGTAGCCAGGGGATTAGCACAGATACGCAGTATTTT
NA	TRBV2	TRBJ1-4	NA	CASSGDRPWALQEEKLFF	TGTGCCAGCAGCGGAGACAGGCCCTGGGCCCTGCAGGAGGAAAAACTGTTTTTT
few	TRBV30	TRBJ2-5	NA	CAWSTRTGVQETQYF	TGTGCCTGGAGTACCCGGACGGGGGTACAAGAGACCCAGTACTTC
few	TRBV7-6	TRBJ2-5	TRBD2	CASSGNSGGQETQYF	TGTGCCAGCAGCGGAAATAGCGGGGGACAAGAGACCCAGTACTTC
NA	TRBV7-6	TRBJ2-5	NA	CASSLVGDQETQYF	TGTGCCAGCAGCTTAGTCGGGGACCAAGAGACCCAGTACTTC
NA	TRBV11-2	TRBJ1-1	NA	CASSLDRPLLEAFF	TGTGCCAGCAGCTTAGATCGGCCCCTCCTTGAAGCTTTCTTT
few	TRBV6-4	TRBJ2-1	TRBD2	CASSGTSGGVNEQFF	TGTGCCAGCAGTGGGACTAGCGGGGGGGTCAATGAGCAGTTCTTC
NA	TRBV18	TRBJ2-7	NA	CASSTYDGPYEQYF	TGTGCCAGCTCAACATACGACGGACCCTACGAGCAGTACTTC
NA	TRBV4-1	TRBJ1-1	NA	CASSQHVNRETEAFF	TGCGCCAGCAGCCAGCACGTAAACAGGGAAACTGAAGCTTTCTTT
few	TRBV6-6	TRBJ2-2	NA	CATLGGTNTGELFF	TGTGCCACCTTGGGCGGGACAAACACCGGGGAGCTGTTTTTT